A single T cell receptor beta chain is shown here with its context. These data originate in a study of blood T cell repertoires in COVID-19. Study background: Specimens from acute and convalescent COVID-19 originated in the United States, Italy and Spain. The analysed material was cDNA or gDNA that came from T cells, B-cell-depleted T cells, or PBMCs.

Authors' processing steps: Reference gene primer amplification yielded estimated nucleated cell counts. Profiled with immunoSEQ multiplex PCR; TCRdb holds only in-frame clones, not every one. The V and J calls and clone size are taken from that table; D and trimming were inferred from the DNA. The sample includes roughly 56,000 clones, more than 80% seen only once; the top ten take around 20%. The germline V gene encodes CDR1 MNHNY and CDR2 SVGAGI (reference sequence). This CDR3 is built from 16 residues. The V end lost 5 bases, the J end lost 0 bases, and 13 bases lay between the germline ends. This TCR was sampled from a human donor in a cohort sampled during active COVID-19. V and J are TRBV6-6 and TRBJ1-4, with TRBD1 as a possible D gene (6 bases). Sequences were obtained from peripheral blood. This CDR3 reads CASSGRTAATNEKLFF. CDR3 DNA sequence: TGTGCCAGCAGTGGCAGGACAGCTGCAACTAATGAAAAACTGTTTTTT.